This T cell receptor beta chain was sequenced during a study of cytomegalovirus exposure and HLA in healthy donors. Overall study: A subsequent analysis reported that the 95 to 150 validation repertoires were produced on the same platform that had also been used for the roughly 670 first-cohort repertoires.

This clone was found once. Its target is not known. Study-wide points: Cytomegalovirus association was assigned to some 160 TCR beta chains. There were three CMV-associated chains whose specificity for CMV antigens was confirmed in vitro.

The V segment lost 5 bases and the J segment 9 bases; nucleotides outside the gene matches: 17. The germline gives CDR1 MDHEN, CDR2 SYDVKM. The CDR3 totals 16 residues. Donors came from a validation cohort of approximately 110 subjects, distinct from the first 666-subject cohort. The table came from immunoSEQ multiplex PCR; TCRdb's copy has only in-frame clones and leaves some out. Of about 60,000 clones listed, around 95% are singletons. The receptor was isolated from a young woman in good health and CMV-seropositive. This rearrangement joins TRBV28 to TRBJ1-2; 8 bases agree with TRBD1. The sample consisted of PBMCs. The CDR3 DNA follows: TGTGCCAGCAGTGGTTCGGGGACAGGCCCCCCCAATCGCTACACCTTC. Its protein product is CASSGSGTGPPNRYTF.